What follows describes a single T cell receptor beta chain. Its specificity is unknown. CD4+ naive, central memory, regulatory and stem cell-like memory cells were sorted via CD45RO/CCR7/CD25/CD127/CD95/CD27. The data originate from a study of beta chain features in type 1 diabetes. Points from the study as a whole: For Type 1 diabetes patients, all four CD4+ subsets carried TCRB CDR3s that were moderately but significantly shorter.

Sequenced material consisted of expressed TCRB transcripts (all of the isolated RNA was reverse transcribed). Using immunoSEQ multiplex PCR, the repertoire was profiled, and TCRdb retains in-frame clones only, with some absent. The repertoire holds around 300,000 clones, with roughly 15% as singletons. Trimming took off 3 bases at V and 5 bases at J, with 7 bases between the two ends. Germline values: CDR1 LNHDA, CDR2 SQIVND (reference sequence). This CDR3 contains 12 residues. The clonotype was recovered from a man in his late teens or twenties with type 1 diabetes. The J gene is TRBJ1-2, the V gene TRBV19; D not certain. The sample taken for sequencing was naive CD4+ T cells from blood. The CDR3 here is CASSMWAYGYTF. The CDR3 DNA reads as TGTGCCAGTAGTATGTGGGCTTATGGCTACACCTTC.